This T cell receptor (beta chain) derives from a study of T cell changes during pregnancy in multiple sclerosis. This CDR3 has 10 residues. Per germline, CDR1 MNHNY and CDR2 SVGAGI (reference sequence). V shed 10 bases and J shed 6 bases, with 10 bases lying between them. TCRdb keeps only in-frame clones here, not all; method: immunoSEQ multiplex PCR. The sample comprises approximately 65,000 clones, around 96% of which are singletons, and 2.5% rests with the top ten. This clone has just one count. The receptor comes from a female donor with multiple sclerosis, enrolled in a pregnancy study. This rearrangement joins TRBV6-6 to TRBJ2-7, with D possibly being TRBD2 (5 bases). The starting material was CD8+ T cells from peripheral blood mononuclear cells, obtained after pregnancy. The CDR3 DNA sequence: TGTGCCACCCTCGGAGGCGAGCAGTACTTC. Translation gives CATLGGEQYF.